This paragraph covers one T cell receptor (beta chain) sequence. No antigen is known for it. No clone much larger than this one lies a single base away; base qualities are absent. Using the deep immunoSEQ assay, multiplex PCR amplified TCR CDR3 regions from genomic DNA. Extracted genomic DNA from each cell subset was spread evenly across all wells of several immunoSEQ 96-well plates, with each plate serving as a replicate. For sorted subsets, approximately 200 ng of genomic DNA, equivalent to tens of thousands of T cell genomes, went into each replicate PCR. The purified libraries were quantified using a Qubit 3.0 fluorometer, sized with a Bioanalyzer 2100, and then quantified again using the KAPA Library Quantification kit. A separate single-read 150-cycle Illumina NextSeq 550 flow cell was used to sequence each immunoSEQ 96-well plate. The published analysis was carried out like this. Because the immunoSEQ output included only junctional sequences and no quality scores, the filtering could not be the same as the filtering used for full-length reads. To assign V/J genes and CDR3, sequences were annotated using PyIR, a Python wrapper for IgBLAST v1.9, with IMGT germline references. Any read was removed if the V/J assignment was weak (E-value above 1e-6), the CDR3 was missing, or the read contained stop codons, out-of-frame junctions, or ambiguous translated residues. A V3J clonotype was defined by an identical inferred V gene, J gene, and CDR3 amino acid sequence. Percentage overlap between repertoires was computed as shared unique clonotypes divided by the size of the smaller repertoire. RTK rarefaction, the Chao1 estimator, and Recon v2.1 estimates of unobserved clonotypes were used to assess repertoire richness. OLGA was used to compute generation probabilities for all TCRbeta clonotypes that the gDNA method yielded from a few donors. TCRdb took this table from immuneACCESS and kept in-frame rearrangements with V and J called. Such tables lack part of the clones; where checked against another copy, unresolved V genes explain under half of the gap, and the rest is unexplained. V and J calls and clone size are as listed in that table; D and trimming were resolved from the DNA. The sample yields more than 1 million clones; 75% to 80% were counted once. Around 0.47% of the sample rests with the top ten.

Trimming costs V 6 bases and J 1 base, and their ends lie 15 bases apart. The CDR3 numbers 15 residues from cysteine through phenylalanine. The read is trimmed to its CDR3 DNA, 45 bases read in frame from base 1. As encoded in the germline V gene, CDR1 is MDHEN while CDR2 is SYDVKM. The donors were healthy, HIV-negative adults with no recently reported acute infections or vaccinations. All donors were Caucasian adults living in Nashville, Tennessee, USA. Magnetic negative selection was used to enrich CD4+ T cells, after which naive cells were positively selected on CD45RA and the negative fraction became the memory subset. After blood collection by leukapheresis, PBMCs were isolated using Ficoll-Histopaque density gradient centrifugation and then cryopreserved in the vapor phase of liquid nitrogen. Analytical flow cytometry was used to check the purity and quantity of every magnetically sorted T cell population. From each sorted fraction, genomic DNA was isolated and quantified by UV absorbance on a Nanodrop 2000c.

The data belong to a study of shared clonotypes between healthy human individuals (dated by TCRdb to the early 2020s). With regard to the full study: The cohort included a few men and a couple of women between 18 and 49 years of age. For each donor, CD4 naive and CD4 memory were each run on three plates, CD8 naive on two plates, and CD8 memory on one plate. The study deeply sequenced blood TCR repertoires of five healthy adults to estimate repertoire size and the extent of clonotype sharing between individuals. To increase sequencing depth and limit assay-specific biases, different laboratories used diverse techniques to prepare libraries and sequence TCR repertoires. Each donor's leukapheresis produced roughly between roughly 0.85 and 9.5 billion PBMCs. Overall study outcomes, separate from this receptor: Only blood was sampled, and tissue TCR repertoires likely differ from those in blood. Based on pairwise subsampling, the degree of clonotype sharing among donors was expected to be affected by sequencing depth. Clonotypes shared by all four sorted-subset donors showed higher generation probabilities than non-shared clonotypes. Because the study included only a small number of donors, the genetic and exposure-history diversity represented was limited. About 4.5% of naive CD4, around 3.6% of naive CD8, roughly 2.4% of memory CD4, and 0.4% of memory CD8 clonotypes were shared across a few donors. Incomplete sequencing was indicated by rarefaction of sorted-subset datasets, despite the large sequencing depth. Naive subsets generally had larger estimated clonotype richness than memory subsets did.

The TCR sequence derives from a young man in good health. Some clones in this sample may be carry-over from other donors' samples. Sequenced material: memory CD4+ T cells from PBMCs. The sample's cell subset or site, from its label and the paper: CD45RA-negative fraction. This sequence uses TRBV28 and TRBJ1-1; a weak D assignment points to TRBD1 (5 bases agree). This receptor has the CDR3 CASRGGGSRNTEAFF. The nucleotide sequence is TGTGCCAGCAGGGGCGGGGGTAGCAGGAACACTGAAGCTTTCTTT.